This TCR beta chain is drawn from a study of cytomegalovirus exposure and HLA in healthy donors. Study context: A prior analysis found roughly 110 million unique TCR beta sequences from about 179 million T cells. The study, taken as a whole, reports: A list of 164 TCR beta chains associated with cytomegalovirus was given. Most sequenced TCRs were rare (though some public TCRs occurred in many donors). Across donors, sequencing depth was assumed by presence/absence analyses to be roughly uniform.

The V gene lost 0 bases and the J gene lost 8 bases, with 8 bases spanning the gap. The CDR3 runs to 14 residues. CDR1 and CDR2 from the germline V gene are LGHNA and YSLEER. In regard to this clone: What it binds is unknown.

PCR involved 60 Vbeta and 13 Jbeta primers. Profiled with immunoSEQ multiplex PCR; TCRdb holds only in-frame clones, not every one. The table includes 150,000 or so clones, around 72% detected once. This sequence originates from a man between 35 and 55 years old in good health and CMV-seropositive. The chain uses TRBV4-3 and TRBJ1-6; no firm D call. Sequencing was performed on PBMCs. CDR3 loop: CASSQDIAYSPLHF. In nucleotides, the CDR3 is TGCGCCAGCAGCCAAGATATCGCGTATTCACCCCTCCACTTT.